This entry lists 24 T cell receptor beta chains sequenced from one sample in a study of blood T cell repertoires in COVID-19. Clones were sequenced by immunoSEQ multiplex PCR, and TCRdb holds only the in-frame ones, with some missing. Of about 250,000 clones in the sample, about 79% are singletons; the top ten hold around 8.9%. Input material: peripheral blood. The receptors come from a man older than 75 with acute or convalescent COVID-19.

Written as DNA, the CDR3 is TGTGCCAGCAGTAAAAGGGGGACCATCTTCTCCTACAATGAGCAGTTCTTC. Its protein is CASSKRGTIFSYNEQFF. The chain has TRBV27 and TRBJ2-1; possible D gene TRBD1, 6 bases. Germline CDR1 MNHEY, CDR2 SMNVEV (reference sequence). Trimming removed 5 bases from V and 0 bases from J, with 17 bases in between. The CDR3 loop spans 17 amino acids.

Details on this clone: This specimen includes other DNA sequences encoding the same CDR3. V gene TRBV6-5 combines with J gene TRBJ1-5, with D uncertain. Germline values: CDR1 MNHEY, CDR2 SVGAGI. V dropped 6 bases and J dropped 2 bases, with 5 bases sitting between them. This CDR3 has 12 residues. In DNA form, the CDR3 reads TGTGCCAGCAGGGAGGGCAATCAGCCCCAGCATTTT. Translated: CASREGNQPQHF.

The CDR3 bases are TGTGCCAGTAGTATAGAACAGGGGGGCCAACTGTTTTTT. Its translation is CASSIEQGGQLFF. The chain combines TRBV19 with TRBJ1-4; 8 nucleotides match TRBD1. The germline gives CDR1 LNHDA, CDR2 SQIVND (reference sequence). The J segment lost 12 bases and the V segment lost 0 bases, leaving 3 bases of the junction unmatched. This CDR3 contains 13 residues.

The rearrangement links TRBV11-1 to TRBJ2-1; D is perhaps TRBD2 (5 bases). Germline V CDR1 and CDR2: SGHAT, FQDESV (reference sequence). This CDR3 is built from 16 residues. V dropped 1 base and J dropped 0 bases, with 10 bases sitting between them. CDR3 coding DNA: TGTGCCAGCAGCTTAGTTGGCACTAGCTCCTACAATGAGCAGTTCTTC. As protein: CASSLVGTSSYNEQFF.

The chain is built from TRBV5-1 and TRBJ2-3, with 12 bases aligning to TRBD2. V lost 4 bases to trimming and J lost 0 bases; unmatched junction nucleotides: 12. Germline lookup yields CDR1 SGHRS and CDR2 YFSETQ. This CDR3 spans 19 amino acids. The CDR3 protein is CASSRSGTSGQSSTDTQYF. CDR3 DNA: TGCGCCAGCAGCCGCTCCGGGACTAGCGGGCAATCTAGCACAGATACGCAGTATTTT.

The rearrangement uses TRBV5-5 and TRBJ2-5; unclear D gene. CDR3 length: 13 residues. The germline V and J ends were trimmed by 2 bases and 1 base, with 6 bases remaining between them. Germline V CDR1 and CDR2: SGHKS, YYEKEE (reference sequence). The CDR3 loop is CASSLLPQETQYF. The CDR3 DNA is TGTGCCAGCAGCTTACTCCCCCAAGAGACCCAGTACTTC.

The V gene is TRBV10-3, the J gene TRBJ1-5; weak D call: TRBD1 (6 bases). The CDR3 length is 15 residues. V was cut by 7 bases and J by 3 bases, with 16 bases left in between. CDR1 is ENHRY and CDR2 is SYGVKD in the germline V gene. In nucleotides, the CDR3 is TGTGCCATCAAAGACGACAGGTCTTTCAATCAGCCCCAGCATTTT. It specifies CAIKDDRSFNQPQHF.

CDR3: CASSLSTVTGELFF. The CDR3 DNA reads TGTGCCAGCAGTTTATCAACAGTCACCGGGGAGCTGTTTTTT. This chain uses TRBV27 with TRBJ2-2, with no clear D. Trimming removed 0 bases at V and 4 bases at J, with 6 bases between. CDR1 is MNHEY, CDR2 SMNVEV, per germline (reference sequence). This CDR3 is 14 amino acids long.

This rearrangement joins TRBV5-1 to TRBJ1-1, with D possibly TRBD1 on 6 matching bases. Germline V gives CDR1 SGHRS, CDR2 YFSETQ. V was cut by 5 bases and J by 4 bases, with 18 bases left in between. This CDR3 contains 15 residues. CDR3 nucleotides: TGCGCCAGCAGAGGGGGAGTTGGTCAGGGCACTGAAGCTTTCTTT. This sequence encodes CASRGGVGQGTEAFF.

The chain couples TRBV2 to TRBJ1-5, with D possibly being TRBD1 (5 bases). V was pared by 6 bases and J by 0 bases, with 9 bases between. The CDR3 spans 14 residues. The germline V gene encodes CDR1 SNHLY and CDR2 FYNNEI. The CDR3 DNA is TGTGCCAGCAGGGACAAATATAGCAATCAGCCCCAGCATTTT. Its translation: CASRDKYSNQPQHF.

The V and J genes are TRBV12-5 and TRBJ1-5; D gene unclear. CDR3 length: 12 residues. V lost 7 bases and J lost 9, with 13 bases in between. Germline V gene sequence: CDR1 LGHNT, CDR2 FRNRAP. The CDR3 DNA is TGTGCTAGTGCTACAGCGCGGGGGCCCCAGCATTTT. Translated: CASATARGPQHF.

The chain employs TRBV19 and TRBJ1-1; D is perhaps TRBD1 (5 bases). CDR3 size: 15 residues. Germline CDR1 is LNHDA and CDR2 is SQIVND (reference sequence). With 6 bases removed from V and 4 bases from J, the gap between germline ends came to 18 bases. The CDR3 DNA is TGTGCCAGTAGCGCCCCAGGGAGGGGATTCACTGAAGCTTTCTTT. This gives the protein CASSAPGRGFTEAFF.

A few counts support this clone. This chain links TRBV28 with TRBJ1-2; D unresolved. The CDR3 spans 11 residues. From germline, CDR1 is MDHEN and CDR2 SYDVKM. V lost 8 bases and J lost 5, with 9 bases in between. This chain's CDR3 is CASERDYGYTF. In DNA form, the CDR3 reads TGTGCCAGCGAGAGGGATTATGGCTACACCTTC.

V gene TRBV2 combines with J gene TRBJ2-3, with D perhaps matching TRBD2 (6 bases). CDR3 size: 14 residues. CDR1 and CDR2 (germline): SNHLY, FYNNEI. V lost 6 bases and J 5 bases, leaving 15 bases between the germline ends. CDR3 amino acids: CASSITGVVDTQYF. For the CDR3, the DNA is TGTGCCAGCAGCATAACGGGAGTGGTAGATACGCAGTATTTT.

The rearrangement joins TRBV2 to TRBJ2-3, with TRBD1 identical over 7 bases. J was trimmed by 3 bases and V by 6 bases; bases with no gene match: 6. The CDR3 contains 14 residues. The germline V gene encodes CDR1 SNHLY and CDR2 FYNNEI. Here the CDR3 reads CASSIGTVTDTQYF. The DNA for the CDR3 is TGTGCCAGCAGCATTGGGACAGTGACAGATACGCAGTATTTT.

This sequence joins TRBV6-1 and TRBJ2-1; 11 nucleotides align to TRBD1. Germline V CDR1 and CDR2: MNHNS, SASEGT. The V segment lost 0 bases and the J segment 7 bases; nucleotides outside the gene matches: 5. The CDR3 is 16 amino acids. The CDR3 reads CASSEAIGQGANEQFF. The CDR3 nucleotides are TGTGCCAGCAGTGAAGCGATAGGACAGGGGGCTAATGAGCAGTTCTTC.

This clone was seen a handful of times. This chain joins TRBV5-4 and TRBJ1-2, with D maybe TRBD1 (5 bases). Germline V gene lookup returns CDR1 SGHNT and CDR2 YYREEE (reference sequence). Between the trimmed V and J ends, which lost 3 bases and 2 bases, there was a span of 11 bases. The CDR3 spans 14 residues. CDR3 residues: CASSSRGGNYGYTF. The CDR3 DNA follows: TGTGCCAGCAGCTCCCGGGGGGGAAACTATGGCTACACCTTC.

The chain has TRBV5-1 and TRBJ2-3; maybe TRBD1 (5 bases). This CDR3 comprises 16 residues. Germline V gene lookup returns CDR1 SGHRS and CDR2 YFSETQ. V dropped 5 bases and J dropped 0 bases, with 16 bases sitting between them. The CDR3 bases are TGCGCCAGCAGGTTTCCAGGGTTGCGGAGCACAGATACGCAGTATTTT. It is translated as CASRFPGLRSTDTQYF.

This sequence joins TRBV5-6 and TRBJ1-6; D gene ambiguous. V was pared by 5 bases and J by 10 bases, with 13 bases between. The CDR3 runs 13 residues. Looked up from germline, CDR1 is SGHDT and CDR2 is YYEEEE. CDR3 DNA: TGTGCCAGCAGTCGACAATCTGGATCACCCCTCCACTTT. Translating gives CASSRQSGSPLHF.

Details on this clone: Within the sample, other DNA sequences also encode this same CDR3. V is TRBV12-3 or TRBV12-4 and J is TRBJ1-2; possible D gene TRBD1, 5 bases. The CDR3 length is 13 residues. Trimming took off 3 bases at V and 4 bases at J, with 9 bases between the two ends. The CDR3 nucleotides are TGTGCCAGCAGTTTTTCGGGGGGCTATGGCTACACCTTC. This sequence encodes CASSFSGGYGYTF.

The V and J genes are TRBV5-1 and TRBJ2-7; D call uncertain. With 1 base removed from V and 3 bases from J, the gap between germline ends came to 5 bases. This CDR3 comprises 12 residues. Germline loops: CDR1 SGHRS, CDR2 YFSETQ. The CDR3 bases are TGCGCCAGCAGCTTGACAGACTACGAGCAGTACTTC. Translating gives CASSLTDYEQYF.

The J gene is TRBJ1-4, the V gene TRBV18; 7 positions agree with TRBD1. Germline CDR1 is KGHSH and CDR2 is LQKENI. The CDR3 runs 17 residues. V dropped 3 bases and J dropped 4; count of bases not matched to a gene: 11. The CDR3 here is CASSPSSGQLFNEKLFF. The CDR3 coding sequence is TGTGCCAGCTCACCTTCCTCGGGACAGCTTTTTAATGAAAAACTGTTTTTT.

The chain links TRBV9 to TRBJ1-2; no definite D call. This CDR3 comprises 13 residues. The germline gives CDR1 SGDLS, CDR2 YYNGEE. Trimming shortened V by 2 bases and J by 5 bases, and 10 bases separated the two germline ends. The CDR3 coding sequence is TGTGCCAGCAGCGTTCAGACTGGGTATGGCTACACCTTC. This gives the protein CASSVQTGYGYTF.

In nucleotides, the CDR3 is TGCGCCAGCAGCTTGGGACAGGGGACTATCTCCTACGAGCAGTACTTC. Amino acid sequence: CASSLGQGTISYEQYF. The V call is TRBV5-1, the J call TRBJ2-7; possibly TRBD1 for D (8 bases). This CDR3 has 16 residues. The germline V gene encodes CDR1 SGHRS and CDR2 YFSETQ. V dropped 0 bases and J dropped 0 bases, with 13 bases sitting between them.